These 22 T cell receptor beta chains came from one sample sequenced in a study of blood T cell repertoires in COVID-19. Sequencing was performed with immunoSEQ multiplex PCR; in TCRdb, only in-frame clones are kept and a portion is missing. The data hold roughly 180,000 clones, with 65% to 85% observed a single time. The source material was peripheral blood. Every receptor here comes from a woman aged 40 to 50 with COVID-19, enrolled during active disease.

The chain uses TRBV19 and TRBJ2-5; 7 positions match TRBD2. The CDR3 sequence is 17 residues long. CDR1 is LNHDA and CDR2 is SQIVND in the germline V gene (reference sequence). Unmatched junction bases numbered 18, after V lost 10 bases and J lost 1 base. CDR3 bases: TGTGCCACCATTCCCGGGGCAGGGAGGGAATTCCAAGAGACCCAGTACTTC. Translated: CATIPGAGREFQETQYF. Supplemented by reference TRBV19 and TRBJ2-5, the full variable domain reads DGGITQSPKYLFRKEGQNVTLSCEQNLNHDAMYWYRQDPGQGLRLIYYSQIVNDFQKGDIAEGYSVSREKKESFPLTVTSAQKNPTAFYLCATIPGAGREFQETQYFGPGTRLLVL.

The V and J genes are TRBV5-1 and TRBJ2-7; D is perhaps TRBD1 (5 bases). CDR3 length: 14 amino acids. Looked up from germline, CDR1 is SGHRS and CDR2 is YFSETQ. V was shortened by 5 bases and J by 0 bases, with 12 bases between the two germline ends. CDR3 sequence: CASRDSGSSYEQYF. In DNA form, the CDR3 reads TGCGCCAGCAGAGACAGTGGGTCCTCCTACGAGCAGTACTTC.

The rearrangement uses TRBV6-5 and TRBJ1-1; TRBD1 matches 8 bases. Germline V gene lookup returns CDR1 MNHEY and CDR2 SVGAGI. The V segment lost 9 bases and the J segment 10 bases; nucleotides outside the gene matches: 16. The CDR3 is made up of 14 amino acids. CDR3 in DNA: TGTGCCAGTTATCGGACAGGGATCCTTAAAGGAGCTTTCTTT. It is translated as CASYRTGILKGAFF.

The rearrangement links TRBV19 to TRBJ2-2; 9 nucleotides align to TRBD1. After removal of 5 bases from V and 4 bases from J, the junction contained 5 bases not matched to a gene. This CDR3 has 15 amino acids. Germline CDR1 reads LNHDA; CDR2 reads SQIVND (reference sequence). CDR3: CASSAGQGGTGELFF. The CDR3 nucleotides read TGTGCCAGTAGTGCGGGACAGGGAGGCACCGGGGAGCTGTTTTTT.

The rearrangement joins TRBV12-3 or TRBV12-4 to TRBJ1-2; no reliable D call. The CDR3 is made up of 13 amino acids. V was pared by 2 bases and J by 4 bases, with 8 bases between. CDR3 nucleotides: TGTGCCAGCAGTTTACCGGGTCTCTATGGCTACACCTTC. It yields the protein CASSLPGLYGYTF.

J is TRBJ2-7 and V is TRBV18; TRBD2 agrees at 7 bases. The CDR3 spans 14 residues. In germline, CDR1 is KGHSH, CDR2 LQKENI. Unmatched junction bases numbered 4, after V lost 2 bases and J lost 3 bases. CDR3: CASSPAGTNYEQYF. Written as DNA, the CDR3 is TGTGCCAGCTCACCAGCGGGGACTAACTACGAGCAGTACTTC.

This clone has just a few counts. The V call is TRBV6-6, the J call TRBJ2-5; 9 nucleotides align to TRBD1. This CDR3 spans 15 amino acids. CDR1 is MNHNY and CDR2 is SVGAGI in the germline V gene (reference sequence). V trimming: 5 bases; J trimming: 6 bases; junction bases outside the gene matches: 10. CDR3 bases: TGTGCCAGCAGTGACCCCGGGACAGGGCGTCAGACCCAGTACTTC. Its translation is CASSDPGTGRQTQYF.

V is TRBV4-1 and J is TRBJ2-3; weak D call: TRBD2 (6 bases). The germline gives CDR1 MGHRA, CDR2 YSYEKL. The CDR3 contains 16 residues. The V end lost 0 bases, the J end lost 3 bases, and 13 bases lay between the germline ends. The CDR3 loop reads CASSQEAGRDTDTQYF. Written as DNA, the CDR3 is TGCGCCAGCAGCCAAGAGGCGGGAAGGGATACAGATACGCAGTATTTT.

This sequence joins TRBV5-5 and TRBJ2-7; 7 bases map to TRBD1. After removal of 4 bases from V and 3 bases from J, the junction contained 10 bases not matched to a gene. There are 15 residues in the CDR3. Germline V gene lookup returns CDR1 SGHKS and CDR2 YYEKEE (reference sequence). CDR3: CASSEGTETVYEQYF. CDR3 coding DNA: TGTGCCAGCAGCGAAGGGACAGAAACCGTCTACGAGCAGTACTTC.

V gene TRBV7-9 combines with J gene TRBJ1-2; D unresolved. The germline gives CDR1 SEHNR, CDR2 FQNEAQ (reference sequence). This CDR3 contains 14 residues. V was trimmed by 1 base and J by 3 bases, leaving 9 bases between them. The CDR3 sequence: CASSLVIGYYGYTF. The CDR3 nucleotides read TGTGCCAGCAGCTTAGTGATCGGGTACTATGGCTACACCTTC.

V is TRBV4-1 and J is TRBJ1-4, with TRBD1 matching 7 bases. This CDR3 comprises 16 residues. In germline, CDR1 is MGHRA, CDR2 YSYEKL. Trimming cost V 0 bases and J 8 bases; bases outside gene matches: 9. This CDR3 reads CASSQDRQGREEKLFF. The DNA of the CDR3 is TGCGCCAGCAGCCAAGACCGACAGGGTCGCGAGGAAAAACTGTTTTTT.

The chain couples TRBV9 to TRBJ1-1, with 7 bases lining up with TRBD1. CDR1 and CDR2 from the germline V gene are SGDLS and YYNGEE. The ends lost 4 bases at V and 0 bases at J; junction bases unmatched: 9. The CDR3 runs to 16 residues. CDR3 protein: CASSTRGGALNTEAFF. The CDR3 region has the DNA TGTGCCAGCAGCACAAGAGGGGGCGCTTTGAACACTGAAGCTTTCTTT.

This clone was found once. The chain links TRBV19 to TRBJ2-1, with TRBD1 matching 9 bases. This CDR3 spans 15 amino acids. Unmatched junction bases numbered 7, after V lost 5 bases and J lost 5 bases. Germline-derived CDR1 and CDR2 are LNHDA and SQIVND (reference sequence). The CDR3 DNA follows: TGTGCCAGTAGTGCCACAGGGGGCGACCACAATGAGCAGTTCTTC. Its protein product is CASSATGGDHNEQFF.

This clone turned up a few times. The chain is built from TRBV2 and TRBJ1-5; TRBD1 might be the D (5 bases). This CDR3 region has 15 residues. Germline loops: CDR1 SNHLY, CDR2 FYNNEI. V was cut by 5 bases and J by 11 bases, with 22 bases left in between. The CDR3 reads CASSPGQGSTGAQHF. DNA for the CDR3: TGTGCCAGCAGTCCAGGCCAGGGCTCTACGGGAGCCCAGCATTTT.

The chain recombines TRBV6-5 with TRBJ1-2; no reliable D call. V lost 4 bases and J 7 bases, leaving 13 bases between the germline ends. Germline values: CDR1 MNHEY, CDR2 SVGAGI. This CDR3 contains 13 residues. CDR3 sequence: CASSLWIASGYTF. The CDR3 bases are TGTGCCAGCAGTTTGTGGATAGCAAGTGGCTACACCTTC.

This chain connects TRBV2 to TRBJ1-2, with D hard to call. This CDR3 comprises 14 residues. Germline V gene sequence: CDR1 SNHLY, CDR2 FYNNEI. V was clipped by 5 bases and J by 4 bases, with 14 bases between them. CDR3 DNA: TGTGCCAGCAGTCAGAGCGGGGTTGGCTATGGCTACACCTTC. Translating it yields CASSQSGVGYGYTF.

In DNA, the CDR3 is TGTGCCAGCAGCCACGGGACAATGAACTCCTACGAGCAGTACTTC. Translating it yields CASSHGTMNSYEQYF. The chain uses TRBV2 and TRBJ2-7, with D possibly matching TRBD1 (6 bases). This CDR3 has 15 residues. Looked up from germline, CDR1 is SNHLY and CDR2 is FYNNEI. V was trimmed by 6 bases and J by 0 bases, leaving 15 bases between them.

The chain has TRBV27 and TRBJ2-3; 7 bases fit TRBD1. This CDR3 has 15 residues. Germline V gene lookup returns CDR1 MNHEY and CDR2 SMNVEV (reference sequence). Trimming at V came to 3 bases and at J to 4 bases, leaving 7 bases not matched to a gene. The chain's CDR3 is CASSLGQRGADTQYF. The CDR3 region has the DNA TGTGCCAGCAGTTTGGGACAGAGGGGCGCAGATACGCAGTATTTT.

The CDR3 here is CASSLEDPGSNQPQHF. DNA for the CDR3: TGTGCCAGCAGTTTAGAGGACCCGGGGAGCAATCAGCCCCAGCATTTT. The chain recombines TRBV27 with TRBJ1-5, with D unclear. The CDR3 sequence is 16 residues long. The V gene lost 2 bases and the J gene lost 1 base, with 12 bases spanning the gap. The germline V gene has CDR1 MNHEY and CDR2 SMNVEV (reference sequence).

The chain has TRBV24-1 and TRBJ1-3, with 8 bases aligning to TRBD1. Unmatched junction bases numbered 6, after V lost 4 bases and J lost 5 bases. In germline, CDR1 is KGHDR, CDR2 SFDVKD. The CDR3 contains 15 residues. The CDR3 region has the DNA TGTGCCACCAGTGAGGGAGGACAGGGAAGAAACACCATATATTTT. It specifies CATSEGGQGRNTIYF.

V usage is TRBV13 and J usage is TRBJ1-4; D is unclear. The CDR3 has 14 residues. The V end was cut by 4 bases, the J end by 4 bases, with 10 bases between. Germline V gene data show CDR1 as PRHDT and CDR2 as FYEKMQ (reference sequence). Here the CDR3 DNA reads TGTGCCAGCAGCTCCGCAGGCCTTAATGAAAAACTGTTTTTT. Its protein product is CASSSAGLNEKLFF.

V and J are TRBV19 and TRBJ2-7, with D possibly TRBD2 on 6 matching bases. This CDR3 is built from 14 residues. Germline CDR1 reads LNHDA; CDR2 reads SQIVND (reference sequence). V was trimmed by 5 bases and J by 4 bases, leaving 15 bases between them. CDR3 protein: CASSVGPRGYEQYF. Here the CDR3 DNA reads TGTGCCAGTAGTGTAGGGCCCCGGGGGTACGAGCAGTACTTC.